This T cell receptor beta chain was sequenced in a study of cytomegalovirus exposure and HLA in healthy donors. Study context: Prior work identified about 120 million unique TCR beta sequences in 150 million to 200 million T cells. Overall study findings and caveats: Earlier analysis yielded a pattern in which most TCR beta V segments were productive about 90% or about 30% of the time. It was reportedly the case that the classifier diagnosed cytomegalovirus status with high specificity and sensitivity. A later analysis reportedly identified an Asian-associated ancestry cluster as carrying fewer N-insertions than the roughly 700-donor mean.

The PCR had 60 Vbeta and 13 Jbeta primers. Libraries were prepared by immunoSEQ multiplex PCR; TCRdb keeps only in-frame clonotypes and omits some of them. The sample includes 85,000 to 130,000 clones, about 80% of them seen just once. The germline CDR1 and CDR2 sequences are MRHNA and SNTAGT. V was cut by 6 bases and J by 0 bases, with 14 bases left in between. The CDR3 has 15 residues. About this clone itself: Its specificity is not known.

The sequenced material came from PBMCs. This TCR was sampled from a man between 60 and 75 years old in good health and CMV-seropositive. This chain connects TRBV6-4 to TRBJ1-2, with a possible D match to TRBD1 (6 bases). This CDR3 is CASRRDIAANYGYTF. As DNA, the CDR3 is TGTGCCAGCAGGAGGGACATCGCTGCTAACTATGGCTACACCTTC.